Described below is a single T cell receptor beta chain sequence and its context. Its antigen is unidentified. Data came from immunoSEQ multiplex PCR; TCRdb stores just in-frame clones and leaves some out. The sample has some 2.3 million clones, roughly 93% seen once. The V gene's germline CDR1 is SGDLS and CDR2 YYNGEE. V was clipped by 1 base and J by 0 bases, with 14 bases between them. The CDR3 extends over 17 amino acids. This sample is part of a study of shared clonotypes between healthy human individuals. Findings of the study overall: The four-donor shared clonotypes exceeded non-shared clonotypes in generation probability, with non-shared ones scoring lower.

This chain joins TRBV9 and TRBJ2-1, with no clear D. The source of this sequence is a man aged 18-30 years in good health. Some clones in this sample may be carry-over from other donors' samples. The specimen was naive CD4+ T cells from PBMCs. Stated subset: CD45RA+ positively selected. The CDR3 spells CASSVSTRPGSYNEQFF. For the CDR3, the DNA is TGTGCCAGCAGCGTATCGACGCGGCCGGGCTCCTACAATGAGCAGTTCTTC. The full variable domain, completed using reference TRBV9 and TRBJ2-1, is DSGVTQTPKHLITATGQRVTLRCSPRSGDLSVYWYQQSLDQGLQFLIQYYNGEERAKGNILERFSAQQFPDLHSELNLSSLELGDSALYFCASSVSTRPGSYNEQFFGPGTRLTVL.